This TCR beta chain was observed in a study of T cell responses to AZD1222 COVID-19 vaccine (dated by TCRdb to the early 2020s). General notes on the study: AZD1222 recipients whose second dose came at about 4 weeks and those whose second dose came at about 12 weeks were combined into one group, since spike-specific TCR depth and breadth did not differ between the two schedules. A total of 233 trial participants underwent TCR sequencing, of whom approximately 210 received two doses of AZD1222 and roughly 25 received two doses of the MenACWY control vaccine. Trial participants were enrolled by age into 18-55, 56-69 and 70-plus year subgroups, with roughly 160, 29 and 62 TCR-sequenced participants respectively.

The CDR3 regions of human TCRbeta chains were subjected to immunosequencing. The study's own analysis went as follows. TCRs in the repertoires were matched against a reference library of SARS-CoV-2-specific TCRs that had been generated with the MIRA antigen-specificity platform. Breadth meant the fraction of unique TCRs that were SARS-CoV-2-associated, whereas depth meant the fraction of total T cells that were SARS-CoV-2-associated. Using the MIRA data, each spike-specific TCR was assigned both to the spike region to which the TCR was reactive and to a CD4 or CD8 class. Log10-transformed breadth and depth values were compared by one-way ANOVA with Sidak's multiple comparisons tests. TCRdb re-hosts the immuneACCESS table, in-frame sequences only. Its copies lack some clones; in the studies checked, an unresolved V gene accounts for under half of them, and the cause for the rest is not known. That table gives V, J and clone size, and the DNA gave D and trimming. Here the sample has 200,000 or so clones; approximately 92% occur a single time. The biggest ten clones account for under 11% of the sample.

In regard to this clone: This clone's antigen is unknown. No quality values exist for individual bases; no much larger clone is one base distant.

Reading the germline V gene gives CDR1 SGHVS and CDR2 FQNEAQ. The CDR3 numbers 17 residues from cysteine through phenylalanine. CDR3 DNA is the only sequence kept; it has 51 bases, read in frame from the first base. A distance of 14 bases separates the germline ends of V and J, which lose 0 bases and 0 bases respectively. What this sample's time point label stands for: baseline before first vaccination. Vaccinee samples came from UK trials COV001 and COV002, including a single-blind randomized controlled phase 2/3 trial of AZD1222 (ChAdOx1 nCoV-19) in healthy adults. For TCRbeta chain sequencing, PBMC samples were collected from trial participants at day 0 and at day 28 after the second dose. Results the study describes overall, beyond this receptor: CD4 TCRs associated with the vaccine covered the entire spike protein, and the dominant responses were in regions 160-218 and 743-854. After two AZD1222 doses, both the breadth and the depth of spike-specific TCRs were significantly higher than at day 0 and than in MenACWY recipients. In the small 56-69-year group, the increase in depth fell short of significance, most likely because of low power. Because no samples from the day 14 peak response were available, repertoires could be characterized only after the peak T cell response. Epitopes outside the regions mutated in the B.1.351 and B.1.1.7 variants were reportedly recognized by nearly half of the unique spike-specific TCRs. Most participants were white British and females outnumbered males, and the authors suggested that clonal diversity may have been underestimated. Conclusions about previously exposed vaccinees were limited because only six AZD1222 recipients were SARS-CoV-2 seropositive at baseline.

The starting material was peripheral blood, obtained on day 0 of AZD1222 vaccination. This clonotype originated in an adult in good health. In this chain, TRBV7-8 is recombined with TRBJ1-1; no confident D gene assignment can be made. Here is the DNA: TGTGCCAGCAGCTTAGCGCGGACCTTAGACATGAACACTGAAGCTTTCTTT. Translated, this is CASSLARTLDMNTEAFF.